The 23 T cell receptor beta chains presented below share a single source sample, sequenced in a study of OX40 agonist ivuxolimab in advanced cancers. This table comes from immunoSEQ multiplex PCR, and its TCRdb copy is limited to in-frame clones, with some not included. Among over 50,000 clones listed, around four fifths were seen once. This material consisted of CD4+ or CD8+ T cells sorted from blood, taken in a trial of the OX40 agonist ivuxolimab. These receptors all stem from an adult with an advanced solid tumor such as melanoma, head and neck, liver or kidney cancer.

This clone appeared once. The chain links TRBV18 to TRBJ2-3; 7 nucleotides match TRBD2. The trim removed 3 bases at V and 4 bases at J, leaving 4 bases unmatched. This CDR3 is 14 amino acids long. Germline CDR1 is KGHSH and CDR2 is LQKENI. CDR3 loop: CASSPRGDSDTQYF. In nucleotides, the CDR3 is TGTGCCAGCTCACCCCGGGGGGACTCAGATACGCAGTATTTT.

The chain employs TRBV5-4 and TRBJ2-2, with D perhaps being TRBD1 or TRBD2 (5 bases each). This CDR3 contains 19 residues. CDR1 SGHNT and CDR2 YYREEE come from the germline V gene (reference sequence). The V end was cut by 1 base, the J end by 4 bases, with 23 bases between. CDR3 DNA sequence: TGTGCCAGCAGCTTGTCTGACTTCCGGGGCCTCCGTATCACCGGGGAGCTGTTTTTT. Residues: CASSLSDFRGLRITGELFF.

V gene TRBV5-6 combines with J gene TRBJ1-2; D uncertain. Germline CDR1 reads SGHDT; CDR2 reads YYEEEE. The CDR3 is 14 residues long. Trimming left V 4 bases short and J 3 bases short, with 13 bases between. The CDR3 DNA reads as TGTGCCAGCAGCCCACTGGAGGGTTACTATGGCTACACCTTC. Amino acids: CASSPLEGYYGYTF.

The chain recombines TRBV7-6 with TRBJ1-1; D gene unclear. Germline V gene sequence: CDR1 SGHVS, CDR2 FNYEAQ. The CDR3 loop spans 11 amino acids. V was pared by 9 bases and J by 1 base, with 6 bases between. CDR3 coding DNA: TGTGCCAGTACGCGGAACACTGAAGCTTTCTTT. The encoded protein is CASTRNTEAFF.

V and J are TRBV5-1 and TRBJ2-4; tentatively, D is TRBD1 (6 bases). The CDR3 extends over 14 amino acids. Trimming removed 2 bases from V and 9 bases from J, with 15 bases in between. Germline V lookup: CDR1 SGHRS, CDR2 YFSETQ. The CDR3 DNA is TGCGCCAGCAGCTTTAGTCAACAGGGTGGCATTCAGTACTTC. This translates into CASSFSQQGGIQYF.

The chain's CDR3 is CASSQDLGSRGLGRLGYTF. CDR3 sequence (DNA): TGTGCCAGCAGCCAAGATCTTGGGTCCCGGGGGCTGGGGCGGCTTGGCTACACCTTC. This chain links TRBV4-2 with TRBJ1-2, with D perhaps matching TRBD1 (6 bases). Trimming removed 0 bases from V and 7 bases from J, with 27 bases in between. The V gene's germline CDR1 is LGHNA and CDR2 YNFKEQ. The CDR3 totals 19 residues.

CDR3 nucleotide sequence: TGTGCCAGCAGTTTTAATCGGGGGGCGACTGAGACCCAGTACTTC. Amino acid sequence: CASSFNRGATETQYF. The chain uses TRBV28 and TRBJ2-5; tentative D call: TRBD2 (7 bases). The germline V gene has CDR1 MDHEN and CDR2 SYDVKM. The V end lost 3 bases, the J end lost 5 bases, and 16 bases lay between the germline ends. CDR3 size: 15 residues.

The V gene is TRBV5-1, the J gene TRBJ1-2; 9 positions agree with TRBD1. The ends lost 3 bases at V and 4 bases at J; junction bases unmatched: 4. Looked up from germline, CDR1 is SGHRS and CDR2 is YFSETQ. The CDR3 runs 14 residues. Written as DNA, the CDR3 is TGCGCCAGCAGCTGGGGGACAGGGATCTATGGCTACACCTTC. This sequence encodes CASSWGTGIYGYTF.

This rearrangement joins TRBV30 to TRBJ1-6; the match to TRBD1 covers 10 bases. The CDR3 totals 14 residues. V lost 2 bases and J lost 9; bases outside the gene matches: 4. CDR1 and CDR2 (germline): GTSNPN, SVGIG (reference sequence). The CDR3 DNA is TGTGCCTGGAGTTCGGGGACAGGGGCTTCACCCCTCCACTTT. This gives the protein CAWSSGTGASPLHF.

This clone was observed a few times. The chain combines TRBV18 with TRBJ1-6; TRBD1 might be the D (5 bases). V was trimmed by 3 bases and J by 9 bases, leaving 12 bases between them. Germline values: CDR1 KGHSH, CDR2 LQKENI. The CDR3 consists of 14 residues. CDR3 sequence: CASSPGQGASPLHF. The CDR3, as DNA: TGTGCCAGCTCACCGGGGCAGGGTGCTTCACCCCTCCACTTT.

CDR3 residues: CASSPRQGVGNTEAFF. Here the CDR3 DNA reads TGTGCCAGCAGCCCCCGACAGGGGGTAGGGAACACTGAAGCTTTCTTT. The chain is built from TRBV25-1 and TRBJ1-1; TRBD1 matches at 9 bases. Germline V lookup: CDR1 MGHDK, CDR2 SYGVNS. V was clipped by 6 bases and J by 1 base; unmatched bases: 9. The length of the CDR3 is 16 residues.

The gene calls are TRBV6-5 and TRBJ1-6; TRBD1 is a possible D gene (5 bases). V was trimmed by 10 bases and J by 6 bases, leaving 13 bases between them. The CDR3 consists of 13 residues. CDR1 is MNHEY and CDR2 is SVGAGI in the germline V gene. The CDR3, as DNA: TGTGCCATCTCCAGGGAACCTAATTCACCCCTCCACTTT. This translates into CAISREPNSPLHF.

This clone has just one count. The chain joins TRBV5-6 to TRBJ1-2; no firm D call. This CDR3 has 14 residues. CDR1 is SGHDT and CDR2 is YYEEEE in the germline V gene. V was trimmed by 4 bases and J by 2 bases, leaving 12 bases between them. CDR3 nucleotides: TGTGCCAGCAGCGACCAACAAGTCAACTATGGCTACACCTTC. Translating it yields CASSDQQVNYGYTF.

This chain connects TRBV5-4 to TRBJ2-3, with 8 bases lining up with TRBD1. Germline loops: CDR1 SGHNT, CDR2 YYREEE (reference sequence). The ends lost 2 bases at V and 4 bases at J; junction bases unmatched: 3. The CDR3 is made up of 14 amino acids. CDR3 loop: CASSFGQGADTQYF. CDR3 in DNA: TGTGCCAGCAGCTTCGGACAGGGCGCAGATACGCAGTATTTT.

This chain joins TRBV11-2 and TRBJ2-1, with TRBD2 as a possible D gene (6 bases). Germline CDR1 and CDR2: SGHAT and FQNNGV. Trimming removed 2 bases from V and 6 bases from J, with 14 bases in between. There are 15 residues in the CDR3. In DNA form, the CDR3 reads TGTGCCAGCAGCTTAAAGGCAGGGACTTTCAATGAGCAGTTCTTC. Protein: CASSLKAGTFNEQFF.

The J gene is TRBJ1-3, the V gene TRBV7-9; unclear D gene. V gave up 1 base and J gave up 0 bases, with 7 bases separating them. The CDR3 sequence is 15 residues long. CDR1 and CDR2 (germline): SEHNR, FQNEAQ (reference sequence). CDR3 sequence: CASSLDRSSGNTIYF. CDR3 DNA sequence: TGTGCCAGCAGCTTAGACCGTAGCTCTGGAAACACCATATATTTT.

In nucleotides, the CDR3 is TGCGCCAGCAGCCAAGCGGGGACCGGTAATCAGCCCCAGCATTTT. Protein sequence: CASSQAGTGNQPQHF. V gene TRBV4-1 combines with J gene TRBJ1-5; TRBD1 might be the D (5 bases). The CDR3 sequence is 15 residues long. V lost 1 base and J 4 bases, leaving 11 bases between the germline ends. Germline CDR1 is MGHRA and CDR2 is YSYEKL.

The chain couples TRBV4-1 to TRBJ2-5; 10 nucleotides match TRBD2. Germline V gene data show CDR1 as MGHRA and CDR2 as YSYEKL. The CDR3 covers 19 residues. The ends lost 0 bases at V and 4 bases at J; junction bases unmatched: 14. CDR3 protein: CASSQEWGFGAGGRETQYF. The CDR3 DNA reads TGCGCCAGCAGCCAAGAATGGGGCTTCGGAGCGGGGGGGCGAGAGACCCAGTACTTC.

Points on this clone: A read error may account for a junction end that differs from germline. The chain is built from TRBV7-7 and TRBJ2-5; D gene ambiguous. Germline lookup yields CDR1 SSHAT and CDR2 FNYEAQ (reference sequence). The CDR3 is 15 residues long. This chain's CDR3 is CASSLEFGGQETQYF. CDR3 nucleotide sequence: TGTGCTAGCAGCTTAGAATTCGGCGGCCAAGAGACCCAGTACTTC.

V and J are TRBV5-1 and TRBJ1-2; D uncertain. The V end was cut by 2 bases, the J end by 7 bases, with 15 bases between. The CDR3 sequence is 14 residues long. Germline V gives CDR1 SGHRS, CDR2 YFSETQ. In DNA form, the CDR3 reads TGCGCCAGCAGCTTAGCCGAAACGACGGGTGGCTACACCTTC. Protein: CASSLAETTGGYTF.

The chain is built from TRBV7-8 and TRBJ1-3; D unresolved. Deletions cut 6 bases from V and 0 bases from J, with 15 bases between. The CDR3 covers 16 residues. Germline CDR1 reads SGHVS; CDR2 reads FQNEAQ. DNA for the CDR3: TGTGCCAGCAGAGCCCACCCTCGGACCTCTGGAAACACCATATATTTT. It codes for CASRAHPRTSGNTIYF.

V usage is TRBV2 and J usage is TRBJ1-4; no reliable D call. Germline assignment: CDR1 SNHLY and CDR2 FYNNEI. This CDR3 spans 14 amino acids. The V and J ends lost 5 bases and 10 bases respectively, with 17 bases between them. CDR3 in amino acids: CASSMDGRDGKLFF. The CDR3 region has the DNA TGTGCCAGCAGTATGGACGGGCGCGATGGAAAACTGTTTTTT.

This clone has just one count. The chain is built from TRBV7-9 and TRBJ2-7, with TRBD1 matching over 9 bases. V lost 5 bases, J lost 8 bases, and 7 bases stayed unmatched. CDR3 size: 13 residues. Germline V gives CDR1 SEHNR, CDR2 FQNEAQ (reference sequence). In DNA form, the CDR3 reads TGTGCCAGCAGCCCGGAGGGGACAGGGCAGCAGTACTTC. Translated, it gives CASSPEGTGQQYF.